These 19 T cell receptor beta chains came from one sample sequenced in a study of control samples from healthy donors and cancer patients. Assay used: immunoSEQ multiplex PCR; TCRdb lists only in-frame clones, some missing. The data hold about 160,000 clones, with around 90% observed a single time. Sequencing used blood. The receptors were gathered from a man aged 25 to 40 in good health.

The chain recombines TRBV25-1 with TRBJ1-5, with D possibly TRBD1 on 6 matching bases. V dropped 2 bases and J dropped 6 bases, with 14 bases sitting between them. Germline lookup yields CDR1 MGHDK and CDR2 SYGVNS. CDR3 length: 15 residues. The CDR3 is CASSERGGGGQPQHF. The CDR3 bases are TGTGCCAGCAGTGAACGGGGAGGAGGGGGTCAGCCCCAGCATTTT. Complete variable domain (other parts from reference TRBV25-1 and TRBJ1-5): EADIYQTPRYLVIGTGKKITLECSQTMGHDKMYWYQQDPGMELHLIHYSYGVNSTEKGDLSSESTVSRIRTEHFPLTLESARPSHTSQYLCASSERGGGGQPQHFGDGTRLSIL.

This clone was found once. The chain couples TRBV19 to TRBJ1-4; possibly TRBD1 for D (5 bases). Germline V gene sequence: CDR1 LNHDA, CDR2 SQIVND (reference sequence). Trimming stripped 6 bases from V and 10 bases from J, with 21 bases between. The CDR3 is 15 amino acids. The CDR3 sequence is CASSPKGAGQGKLFF. The CDR3 nucleotides are TGTGCCAGTAGCCCTAAAGGGGCCGGTCAGGGAAAACTGTTTTTT.

The V gene is TRBV6-5, the J gene TRBJ1-2; no clear D. The ends were cut back, 6 bases at V and 5 bases at J, with 16 bases in the middle. This CDR3 spans 14 amino acids. The V gene's germline CDR1 is MNHEY and CDR2 SVGAGI. CDR3 region: CASSLGPPIYGYTF. The CDR3 DNA is TGTGCCAGCAGCCTAGGGCCTCCAATTTATGGCTACACCTTC.

This clone came up a few times. The chain recombines TRBV10-3 with TRBJ1-3, with D unclear. CDR3 size: 14 residues. The V end was cut by 2 bases, the J end by 4 bases, with 9 bases between. The germline gives CDR1 ENHRY, CDR2 SYGVKD. The CDR3 DNA reads as TGTGCCATCAGTGAGGGGGTCCCGGGAAACACCATATATTTT. It is translated as CAISEGVPGNTIYF.

The genes are TRBV11-2 and TRBJ2-3, with 8 bases that match TRBD2. The V gene's germline CDR1 is SGHAT and CDR2 FQNNGV. V shed 4 bases, J shed 1 base, and the junction held 4 bases outside the gene matches. The CDR3 contains 15 residues. Here the CDR3 reads CASSSPSGRTDTQYF. DNA of the CDR3: TGTGCCAGCAGCTCCCCTAGCGGGCGCACAGATACGCAGTATTTT.

In its sample, this clone was seen once. In DNA form, the CDR3 reads TGCAGCGTCGGACAGGGAGCATCCAATGAGCAGTTCTTC. This codes for CSVGQGASNEQFF. V usage is TRBV29-1 and J usage is TRBJ2-1, with 8 bases identical to TRBD1. The junction had 7 bases not matched to a gene; V was cut back by 6 bases and J by 6 bases. Looked up from germline, CDR1 is SQVTM and CDR2 is ANQGSEA. CDR3 length: 13 amino acids.

This chain links TRBV5-1 with TRBJ2-3; 7 nucleotides align to TRBD2. The length of the CDR3 is 16 residues. V shed 0 bases, J shed 1 base, and the junction held 5 bases outside the gene matches. CDR1 is SGHRS, CDR2 YFSETQ, per germline. The CDR3, as DNA: TGCGCCAGCAGCTTGGCGGCGGCGGGGGGCACAGATACGCAGTATTTT. Its translation: CASSLAAAGGTDTQYF.

The V call is TRBV27, the J call TRBJ1-3; D is ambiguous. Germline V gene sequence: CDR1 MNHEY, CDR2 SMNVEV (reference sequence). V lost 4 bases, J lost 3 bases, and 10 bases lay in between. The CDR3 has 14 residues. For the CDR3, the DNA is TGTGCCAGCAGTTCCCTCGGGGTTGGAAACACCATATATTTT. It codes for CASSSLGVGNTIYF.

The CDR3 loop is CASSLANGENEQYF. CDR3 in DNA: TGTGCCAGCAGCTTAGCGAACGGCGAAAACGAGCAGTACTTC. The chain couples TRBV7-9 to TRBJ2-7; D is ambiguous. The V and J ends lost 0 bases and 5 bases respectively, with 11 bases between them. Germline V gives CDR1 SEHNR, CDR2 FQNEAQ (reference sequence). The CDR3 is 14 residues long.

This chain links TRBV3-1 (or the pseudogene TRBV3-2) with TRBJ2-2; 8 bases match TRBD2. CDR1 and CDR2 (germline): LGHDT, YNNKEL (reference sequence). The CDR3 loop spans 15 amino acids. The ends lost 2 bases at V and 5 bases at J; junction bases unmatched: 4. CDR3 nucleotides: TGTGCCAGCAGCCAACCGGGACTAGGGACCGGGGAGCTGTTTTTT. Its protein is CASSQPGLGTGELFF.

The chain links TRBV7-9 to TRBJ1-4, with D unclear. The CDR3 spans 16 residues. Trimming removed 1 base at V and 0 bases at J, with 9 bases between. CDR1 is SEHNR, CDR2 FQNEAQ, per germline (reference sequence). The CDR3 reads CASSLDLTATNEKLFF. CDR3 nucleotides: TGTGCCAGCAGCTTAGATTTGACTGCAACTAATGAAAAACTGTTTTTT.

This clone was seen only once. The genes are TRBV3-1 (or the pseudogene TRBV3-2) and TRBJ2-1; 8 bases line up with TRBD2. Trimming took 6 bases from V and 9 from J; bases not matched to a gene: 19. This CDR3 spans 17 amino acids. Germline CDR1 is LGHDT and CDR2 is YNNKEL (reference sequence). As DNA, the CDR3 is TGTGCCAGCAGTCCACCCTCATACGGGAGGGCCATAGGTGAGCAGTTCTTC. Residues: CASSPPSYGRAIGEQFF.

This chain connects TRBV6-5 to TRBJ1-1, with 7 nucleotides matching TRBD1. With 0 bases clipped from V and 6 bases from J, the junction kept 10 bases outside the gene matches. From germline, CDR1 is MNHEY and CDR2 SVGAGI. This CDR3 comprises 16 residues. DNA of the CDR3: TGTGCCAGCAGTTACTCAAACACAGGGGCGTCAGCTGAAGCTTTCTTT. Its translation: CASSYSNTGASAEAFF.

This chain uses TRBV7-2 with TRBJ1-4; no reliable D call. The CDR3 runs to 13 residues. Trimming removed 1 base from V and 5 bases from J, with 5 bases in between. From germline, CDR1 is SGHTA and CDR2 FQGNSA. DNA for the CDR3: TGTGCCAGCAGCTTAGATGAGAATGAAAAACTGTTTTTT. The encoded protein is CASSLDENEKLFF.

CDR3 amino acids: CASIEDLGVNQPQHF. CDR3 DNA sequence: TGTGCCAGCATTGAGGACCTGGGGGTCAATCAGCCCCAGCATTTT. This chain joins TRBV2 and TRBJ1-5, with a tentative D call TRBD1 (5 bases). Germline V lookup: CDR1 SNHLY, CDR2 FYNNEI. This CDR3 comprises 15 residues. V was cut by 7 bases and J by 3 bases, with 16 bases left in between.

The chain joins TRBV2 to TRBJ1-2; 9 positions match TRBD1. The CDR3 has 15 residues. Per the germline V gene, CDR1 is SNHLY and CDR2 is FYNNEI. Trimming cost V 4 bases and J 7 bases; bases outside gene matches: 10. The DNA of the CDR3 is TGTGCCAGCAGTGCCACGACAGGGGGTTTTGGTGGCTACACCTTC. As protein: CASSATTGGFGGYTF.

The genes are TRBV5-4 and TRBJ2-5; D might be TRBD2 (6 bases). V gave up 0 bases and J gave up 4 bases, with 16 bases separating them. The CDR3 is 16 amino acids. Per the germline V gene, CDR1 is SGHNT and CDR2 is YYREEE (reference sequence). The CDR3 loop is CASSLGLAPGGETQYF. The CDR3 region has the DNA TGTGCCAGCAGCTTGGGGCTGGCACCCGGGGGAGAGACCCAGTACTTC.

This clone was recorded once. The chain carries TRBV2 and TRBJ2-1; D might be TRBD1 or TRBD2, each matching 5 bases. Germline V gene data show CDR1 as SNHLY and CDR2 as FYNNEI. V was cut by 11 bases and J by 0 bases, with 14 bases left in between. The CDR3 totals 14 residues. CDR3 in amino acids: CADGAGYSYNEQFF. DNA for the CDR3: TGTGCCGACGGGGCGGGTTACTCCTACAATGAGCAGTTCTTC. Full variable domain (remainder filled in from reference TRBV2 and TRBJ2-1): EPEVTQTPSHQVTQMGQEVILRCVPISNHLYFYWYRQILGQKVEFLVSFYNNEISEKSEIFDDQFSVERPDGSNFTLKIRSTKLEDSAMYFCADGAGYSYNEQFFGPGTRLTVL.

The chain employs TRBV6-5 and TRBJ2-7, with D maybe TRBD2 (6 bases). This CDR3 contains 14 residues. CDR1 and CDR2 from the germline V gene are MNHEY and SVGAGI. The V and J ends lost 6 bases and 1 base respectively, with 13 bases between them. The CDR3 spells CASRPLGGSYEQYF. In nucleotides, the CDR3 is TGTGCCAGCAGGCCTTTGGGGGGATCCTACGAGCAGTACTTC.